This is a list of T cell receptor beta chains from one sample in a study of blood T cell repertoires in COVID-19. Some clones are missing from TCRdb's copy, which holds only in-frame ones; the method was immunoSEQ multiplex PCR. The top ten hold 3.5% to 5.5% of the sample, which has under 350,000 clones, less than 85% seen once. The specimen was peripheral blood. The receptors shown here come from a man in his sixties who had recovered from COVID-19. The CDR3 runs from the conserved cysteine through the conserved F or W. The order of the fields is J gene, D gene, clone size, V gene, CDR3 protein, CDR3 DNA. D genes are given only for firm matches. Clone size is stated in some rows and not others, as once, few, many or a class when expanded.

>TRBJ2-1|TRBD2|-|TRBV9
CASSESTGASGRDEQFF
TGTGCCAGCAGCGAGAGCACGGGGGCTAGCGGGAGGGATGAGCAGTTCTTC
>TRBJ2-7|TRBD2|-|TRBV3-1/TRBV3-2
CASSQERIAGVYSEQYF
TGTGCCAGCAGCCAAGAACGAATTGCGGGAGTCTATAGTGAGCAGTACTTC
>TRBJ2-2|-|few|TRBV7-9
CASLPGGALTGELFF
TGTGCCAGCCTCCCAGGCGGGGCCCTCACCGGGGAGCTGTTTTTT
>TRBJ2-2|TRBD2|-|TRBV5-1
CASRGTSGRNTGELFF
TGCGCCAGCAGGGGGACTAGCGGGAGGAACACCGGGGAGCTGTTTTTT
>TRBJ1-5|-|-|TRBV7-2
CASSPYPVSVQPQHF
TGTGCCAGCAGCCCCTACCCGGTTTCGGTTCAGCCCCAGCATTTT
>TRBJ2-1|-|-|TRBV29-1
CSVDRHTGSSYNEQFF
TGCAGCGTTGATAGGCATACAGGGAGCTCCTACAATGAGCAGTTCTTC
>TRBJ1-1|-|once|TRBV19
CATRQTAGNTEAFF
TGTGCCACCAGACAGACAGCCGGGAACACTGAAGCTTTCTTT
>TRBJ2-1|TRBD2|-|TRBV18
CASATSGSYNEQFF
TGTGCCAGCGCTACTAGCGGATCCTACAATGAGCAGTTCTTC
>TRBJ1-6|-|few|TRBV11-2
CASSLSSGLGSPLHF
TGTGCCAGCAGCTTATCGTCTGGTCTCGGTTCACCCCTCCACTTT
>TRBJ2-2|TRBD2|-|TRBV7-9
CASSPSVAGDTGELFF
TGTGCCAGCAGCCCCTCGGTTGCGGGAGACACCGGGGAGCTGTTTTTT
>TRBJ1-5|-|-|TRBV6-1
CASSEQGRGNQPQHF
TGTGCCAGCAGTGAACAAGGGAGAGGCAATCAGCCCCAGCATTTT
>TRBJ2-3|TRBD2|-|TRBV19
CASSSGSTSGTDTQYF
TGTGCCAGTAGTAGCGGGAGTACCTCTGGCACAGATACGCAGTATTTT
>TRBJ2-3|-|-|TRBV28
CASSGGGTDTQYF
TGTGCCAGCAGTGGCGGGGGCACAGATACGCAGTATTTT
>TRBJ2-1|TRBD2|once|TRBV3-1/TRBV3-2
CASSQKTSGSGYNEQFF
TGTGCCAGCAGCCAAAAGACTAGCGGGAGTGGGTACAATGAGCAGTTCTTC
>TRBJ2-7|-|-|TRBV12-3/TRBV12-4
CASSLAPLPEQYF
TGTGCCAGCAGTTTAGCCCCCCTCCCCGAGCAGTACTTC
>TRBJ2-7|-|-|TRBV28
CASSSSGSEQYF
TGTGCCAGCAGCTCCTCGGGTAGCGAGCAGTACTTC
>TRBJ2-7|TRBD1|-|TRBV7-8
CASSLAARGREQYF
TGTGCCAGCAGCTTAGCCGCCAGGGGGCGCGAGCAGTACTTC
>TRBJ2-3|TRBD2|-|TRBV7-2
CASSLVGSGRVDTQYF
TGTGCCAGCAGCTTAGTGGGGTCCGGGAGGGTAGATACGCAGTATTTT
>TRBJ2-7|-|-|TRBV6-5
CASKQSQGSYEQYF
TGTGCCAGCAAACAGTCCCAGGGGTCCTACGAGCAGTACTTC
>TRBJ2-7|-|-|TRBV12-3/TRBV12-4
CASSLVQFYEQYF
TGTGCCAGCAGTTTGGTCCAGTTCTACGAGCAGTACTTC
>TRBJ1-1|-|-|TRBV11-1
CASKLFNTEAFF
TGTGCCAGCAAGCTTTTCAACACTGAAGCTTTCTTT
>TRBJ2-3|TRBD2|-|TRBV2
CASSVRGGSPDTQYF
TGTGCCAGCAGTGTACGGGGGGGCAGCCCAGATACGCAGTATTTT
>TRBJ2-1|-|-|TRBV29-1
CSVEDPARLATYNEQFF
TGCAGCGTTGAAGACCCCGCCCGCCTAGCGACCTACAATGAGCAGTTCTTC
>TRBJ2-2|-|-|TRBV5-1
CASSLTALRDGELFF
TGCGCCAGCAGCTTGACAGCCTTGCGGGACGGGGAGCTGTTTTTT
>TRBJ2-3|TRBD2|-|TRBV27
CASSLLSLAGQLTDTQYF
TGTGCCAGCAGTTTATTAAGCCTAGCGGGGCAGCTCACAGATACGCAGTATTTT
>TRBJ1-2|TRBD1|-|TRBV24-1
CATSGPKTGNYGYTF
TGTGCCACCAGTGGTCCTAAGACAGGGAACTATGGCTACACCTTC
>TRBJ2-6|-|-|TRBV19
CASSIYRVVGANVLTF
TGTGCCAGTAGTATTTACAGGGTGGTCGGGGCCAACGTCCTGACTTTC
>TRBJ1-6|TRBD1|-|TRBV7-9
CASSLRTGVDSPLHF
TGTGCCAGCAGCTTGAGGACAGGGGTAGACTCACCCCTCCACTTT
>TRBJ1-5|TRBD1|-|TRBV19
CASSLRTGFSSNQPQHF
TGTGCCAGTAGCCTCCGGACAGGGTTTTCTAGCAATCAGCCCCAGCATTTT
>TRBJ2-3|-|-|TRBV28
CASTKGVGTGQTDTQYF
TGTGCCAGCACAAAAGGGGTCGGGACTGGACAAACAGATACGCAGTATTTT
>TRBJ2-7|-|-|TRBV19
CASSKLPEGYEQYF
TGTGCCAGTAGTAAGCTCCCCGAGGGCTACGAGCAGTACTTC
>TRBJ2-3|-|-|TRBV28
CASSLEGVWGGDSDTQYF
TGTGCCAGCAGCCTCGAAGGTGTTTGGGGGGGCGACTCAGATACGCAGTATTTT
>TRBJ2-7|-|-|TRBV6-1
CASSETRGREQYF
TGTGCCAGCAGTGAAACGCGGGGGCGCGAGCAGTACTTC
>TRBJ2-3|TRBD2|-|TRBV3-1/TRBV3-2
CASSHALAGGRSTDTQYF
TGTGCCAGCAGCCACGCGCTAGCGGGGGGCCGAAGCACAGATACGCAGTATTTT
>TRBJ2-1|-|-|TRBV6-6
CASSRIDRISYNEQFF
TGTGCCAGCAGTCGAATCGACAGAATATCCTACAATGAGCAGTTCTTC
>TRBJ2-3|TRBD2|once|TRBV18
CASSPTRATSGRISDTQYF
TGTGCCAGCTCACCAACCCGGGCGACTAGCGGGAGAATTTCGGATACGCAGTATTTT
>TRBJ2-7|-|-|TRBV6-2/TRBV6-3
CASSLTGNYEQYF
TGTGCCAGCAGTCTCACCGGGAACTACGAGCAGTACTTC
>TRBJ2-3|-|once|TRBV1
CTSSQQPSGPGTDTQYF
TGCACCAGCAGCCAACAACCTAGCGGCCCAGGCACAGATACGCAGTATTTT
>TRBJ2-1|TRBD2|-|TRBV6-5
CASSYMTSGRGEQFF
TGTGCCAGCAGTTACATGACTAGCGGGAGAGGTGAGCAGTTCTTC
>TRBJ1-2|-|-|TRBV28
CASRAGGGGGFGYTF
TGTGCCAGCAGGGCTGGGGGAGGGGGAGGCTTTGGCTACACCTTC
>TRBJ2-1|TRBD1|-|TRBV5-1
CASSPGQLSYNEQFF
TGCGCCAGCAGTCCGGGACAGCTCTCCTACAATGAGCAGTTCTTC
>TRBJ2-7|TRBD1|-|TRBV29-1
CSVSGTGTYEQYF
TGCAGCGTTTCCGGGACAGGTACCTACGAGCAGTACTTC
>TRBJ2-4|-|-|TRBV30
CAWSVPRAKNIQYF
TGTGCCTGGAGTGTGCCTCGGGCCAAAAACATTCAGTACTTC
>TRBJ1-5|TRBD1|once|TRBV30
CAWSVRTGDQPQHF
TGTGCCTGGAGTGTCCGGACAGGGGATCAGCCCCAGCATTTT
>TRBJ1-1|-|-|TRBV19
CASSTLGGTEAFF
TGTGCCAGTAGTACCCTCGGGGGCACTGAAGCTTTCTTT
>TRBJ2-7|TRBD2|-|TRBV10-3
CASRLAGARGEQYF
TGTGCCAGCCGACTAGCGGGAGCGAGGGGGGAGCAGTACTTC
>TRBJ2-2|-|-|TRBV5-1
CASSLVGRAPGELFF
TGCGCCAGCAGCTTGGTAGGCAGGGCGCCCGGGGAGCTGTTTTTT
>TRBJ2-6|-|-|TRBV18
CASSPQSLSSGANVLTF
TGTGCCAGCTCACCCCAAAGTCTATCCTCTGGGGCCAACGTCCTGACTTTC
>TRBJ2-3|-|-|TRBV2
CASRRQETSTDTQYF
TGTGCCAGCCGTCGACAGGAGACGAGCACAGATACGCAGTATTTT
>TRBJ2-1|TRBD2|-|TRBV19
CASNILGLAGGEQFF
TGTGCCAGTAATATTTTAGGACTAGCGGGTGGTGAGCAGTTCTTC
>TRBJ2-2|TRBD1|-|TRBV19
CASSTGQGKGTGELFF
TGTGCCAGTAGTACCGGACAGGGTAAAGGCACCGGGGAGCTGTTTTTT
>TRBJ2-7|-|few|TRBV12-3/TRBV12-4
CASRIAASYEQYF
TGTGCCAGCAGGATAGCGGCATCCTACGAGCAGTACTTC
>TRBJ1-5|TRBD1|-|TRBV6-5
CASIQQGAGQPQHF
TGTGCCAGCATTCAACAGGGGGCAGGTCAGCCCCAGCATTTT
>TRBJ1-2|TRBD1|-|TRBV5-4
CASSSPSGQGVGDGYTF
TGTGCCAGCAGCTCCCCCTCCGGACAGGGGGTTGGTGATGGCTACACCTTC
>TRBJ2-7|TRBD2|-|TRBV4-1
CASSQGPVASGGTSYEQYF
TGCGCCAGCAGCCAAGGCCCTGTCGCTAGCGGGGGGACCAGCTACGAGCAGTACTTC
>TRBJ1-1|-|-|TRBV27
CASSSPTGGAGNTEAFF
TGTGCCAGCAGTTCCCCGACCGGAGGTGCAGGGAACACTGAAGCTTTCTTT
>TRBJ2-1|TRBD2|-|TRBV6-6
CASRPGAAGGPNEQFF
TGTGCCAGCAGGCCAGGTGCGGCGGGGGGGCCAAATGAGCAGTTCTTC
>TRBJ2-7|TRBD1|-|TRBV30
CAWRKPGQSSYEQYF
TGTGCCTGGAGAAAGCCGGGACAGAGCTCCTACGAGCAGTACTTC
>TRBJ1-4|-|-|TRBV6-5
CASSPGEKLFF
TGTGCCAGCAGTCCAGGGGAAAAACTGTTTTTT
>TRBJ2-1|-|few|TRBV28
CASRLRGEQFF
TGTGCCAGCCGGTTGAGGGGGGAGCAGTTCTTC